This T cell receptor (beta chain) is from a study of T cells in Graves' hyperthyroidism and ophthalmopathy. About the study: Peripheral blood collection took place at initial diagnosis, before any treatment.

RNA transcripts served as the template for amplifying TCR beta CDR3 regions. Initially, a first-round RT-PCR of the TCR CDR3 employed the HTBI primer set. TCRdb re-analysed the multiplex PCR reads in MiXCR, keeping a single row per CDR3 protein. Of approximately 610,000 distinct CDR3 sequences listed, under 15% are singletons. Germline values: CDR1 SGHTA, CDR2 FQGNSA. The length of the CDR3 is 15 residues. V shed 5 bases and J shed 3 bases, with 17 bases lying between them. The receptor comes from a woman aged 40 to 50 with Graves' ophthalmopathy. The material sequenced was blood. The chain combines TRBV7-2 with TRBJ2-7; possible D gene TRBD1, 6 bases. CDR3 region: CASSRQGTPVYEQYF. The CDR3 DNA follows: TGTGCCAGCAGCCGTCAGGGGACACCCGTCTACGAGCAGTACTTC.